These 9 T cell receptor beta chains share one sample of origin, sequenced in a study of naive and memory T cell subsets (dated by TCRdb to 2017 to 2019). Libraries came from UMI-ligation and nested PCR. Sequenced on an Illumina MiSeq. The beta constant-region primer consisted of an equimolar mixture of two oligonucleotides that together covered TRBC1 and TRBC2. The ligated cDNA went through four rounds of PCR with nested alpha and beta constant-region primers together with the SP2 primer. TCRdb trimmed the raw reads at Q25, called clones with MiXCR and kept productive beta chains. Merged by CDR3 protein, the rows form single entries marked with the most common genes and DNA. For this sample there are around 140,000 distinct CDR3 sequences; 20% to 25% appear just once. The ten largest make up less than 0.13% of the sample. Overall study results and their limits: Naive repertoires, especially CD8, contained a few larger clonotypes, possibly memory cells re-expressing CD45RA.

These receptors' antigens are unknown. Sequencing used naive CD4+ T cells from blood. Read against the paper, the sample's cell subset or site label means: naive T cells, CD45RA high CD27+. The receptors here all came from a human donor in good health.

This clonotype turned up a few times. The chain recombines TRBV6-2 or TRBV6-3 with TRBJ2-1; TRBD2 agrees at 12 bases. CDR1 and CDR2 (germline): MNHEY, SVGEGT. This CDR3 contains 21 residues. Trimming removed 7 bases from V and 0 bases from J; junction bases left unmatched: 19. This CDR3 is CASTRPTSGSRWQGSYNEQFF. CDR3 in DNA: TGTGCCAGCACACGACCGACTAGCGGGAGTCGGTGGCAAGGCTCCTACAATGAGCAGTTCTTC.

The sample holds many counts of this clonotype. The chain employs TRBV18 and TRBJ2-5, with a possible D match to TRBD1 (6 bases). Trimming pared 4 bases from V and 4 bases from J, leaving 10 bases between. Germline V lookup: CDR1 KGHSH, CDR2 LQKENI. The CDR3 consists of 13 residues. The CDR3 region has the DNA TGTGCCAGCTCACTACAGGGTCGAGAGACCCAGTACTTC. Protein: CASSLQGRETQYF.

This clonotype was detected a few times. The chain uses TRBV20-1 and TRBJ2-7, with TRBD2 identical over 15 bases. The CDR3 loop spans 18 amino acids. V gave up 4 bases and J gave up 0 bases; unmatched junction bases: 10. Per germline, CDR1 DFQATT and CDR2 SNEGSKA (reference sequence). The CDR3 loop is CSATPGLAGGLFSYEQYF. CDR3 bases: TGCAGTGCTACCCCGGGACTAGCGGGAGGCCTTTTCTCCTACGAGCAGTACTTC.

The J gene is TRBJ2-7, the V gene TRBV29-1; maybe TRBD1 (5 bases). The CDR3 sequence is 12 residues long. Trimming took 4 bases from V and 2 from J, leaving 9 bases between them. Germline V gives CDR1 SQVTM, CDR2 ANQGSEA. The CDR3 spells CSVAGAAYEQYF. As DNA, the CDR3 is TGCAGCGTTGCTGGGGCCGCCTACGAGCAGTACTTC.

This clonotype appeared a single time. The chain uses TRBV28 and TRBJ1-1; D perhaps matches TRBD1 (5 bases). This CDR3 comprises 14 residues. In germline, CDR1 is MDHEN, CDR2 SYDVKM. V gave up 8 bases and J gave up 11 bases, with 24 bases separating them. CDR3 loop: CASRRWGVEFAAFF. The CDR3 bases are TGTGCCAGCCGTCGCTGGGGGGTTGAGTTCGCGGCTTTCTTT.

This clonotype was seen only once. This chain uses TRBV5-1 with TRBJ2-5; unclear D gene. V lost 3 bases to trimming and J lost 2 bases, with 14 bases between them. This CDR3 spans 15 amino acids. Germline V gene sequence: CDR1 SGHRS, CDR2 YFSETQ. CDR3: CASSSQLAVQETQYF. The CDR3 coding sequence is TGCGCCAGCAGCTCCCAATTGGCGGTTCAAGAGACCCAGTACTTC.

The genes are TRBV25-1 and TRBJ1-2; TRBD1 agrees at 8 bases. V shed 1 base, J shed 5 bases, and the junction held 6 bases outside the gene matches. CDR1 and CDR2 (germline): MGHDK, SYGVNS. There are 15 residues in the CDR3. The CDR3 nucleotides read TGTGCCAGCAGTGAATCCGGACAGGGACCATATGGCTACACCTTC. This encodes CASSESGQGPYGYTF.

This clonotype has only a few counts. In DNA, the CDR3 is TGCAGCGTCCTCCAGGGGGGAGTAGGAGAGACCCAGTACTTC. Translated: CSVLQGGVGETQYF. V and J are TRBV29-1 and TRBJ2-5, with a possible D match to TRBD1 (7 bases). The V gene's germline CDR1 is SQVTM and CDR2 ANQGSEA. The CDR3 totals 14 residues. Trimming cost V 6 bases and J 4 bases, with 18 bases left between them.

This clonotype showed up just a few times. The genes are TRBV29-1 and TRBJ2-5; 13 bases align to TRBD2. Looked up from germline, CDR1 is SQVTM and CDR2 is ANQGSEA. CDR3 size: 14 residues. Losses at the gene ends were 5 bases for V and 4 bases for J; bases not matched to a gene: 4. CDR3 bases: TGCAGCGTTAGCAGACTAGCGGGAGGAGAGACCCAGTACTTC. This gives the protein CSVSRLAGGETQYF.